These 20 T cell receptor beta chains share one sample of origin, sequenced in a study of T cell responses to AZD1222 COVID-19 vaccine. Libraries were prepared by immunoSEQ multiplex PCR; TCRdb keeps only in-frame clonotypes and omits some of them. The table records about 96,000 clones, roughly 88% of them present only once. The sample consisted of peripheral blood, taken on day 0 of AZD1222 vaccination. The origin of the receptors is an adult in good health.

The rearrangement links TRBV27 to TRBJ1-1; D is uncertain. The V gene lost 3 bases and the J gene lost 4 bases, with 12 bases spanning the gap. From germline, CDR1 is MNHEY and CDR2 SMNVEV (reference sequence). This CDR3 is 14 amino acids long. In nucleotides, the CDR3 is TGTGCCAGCAGTTTTTTAGTTGAGGGCACTGAAGCTTTCTTT. Translated: CASSFLVEGTEAFF.

V is TRBV5-4 and J is TRBJ2-1; 7 positions agree with TRBD1. CDR3 length equals 13 residues. Germline lookup yields CDR1 SGHNT and CDR2 YYREEE (reference sequence). V trimming: 2 bases; J trimming: 8 bases; junction bases outside the gene matches: 4. The DNA of the CDR3 is TGTGCCAGCAGCTTCCAGGGGGTCGATGAGCAGTTCTTC. Amino acid sequence: CASSFQGVDEQFF.

The chain couples TRBV27 to TRBJ2-6; D is possibly TRBD2 (6 bases). CDR1 and CDR2 (germline): MNHEY, SMNVEV (reference sequence). The CDR3 has 18 amino acids. Trimming removed 1 base at V and 0 bases at J, with 13 bases between. CDR3 region: CASSLYPEGISGANVLTF. In DNA form, the CDR3 reads TGTGCCAGCAGTTTATACCCGGAGGGCATCTCTGGGGCCAACGTCCTGACTTTC.

About this clone: This CDR3 is also generated by other DNA sequences in the sample. The chain recombines TRBV10-3 with TRBJ1-5, with D unclear. The germline CDR1 and CDR2 sequences are ENHRY and SYGVKD. The CDR3 spans 13 residues. Trimming removed 6 bases at V and 0 bases at J, with 6 bases between. This CDR3 is CAIRGDSNQPQHF. DNA of the CDR3: TGTGCCATCAGGGGAGATAGCAATCAGCCCCAGCATTTT.

V and J are TRBV7-2 and TRBJ2-7; no reliable D call. The V gene's germline CDR1 is SGHTA and CDR2 FQGNSA. This CDR3 comprises 15 residues. V lost 2 bases, J lost 1 base, and 12 bases lay in between. This CDR3 is CASSLTILGSYEQYF. DNA for the CDR3: TGTGCCAGCAGCTTAACGATACTGGGTTCCTACGAGCAGTACTTC.

This chain uses TRBV3-1 (or the pseudogene TRBV3-2) with TRBJ2-3, with TRBD2 matching over 11 bases. The V and J ends lost 0 bases and 1 base, in that order; junction bases with no gene match: 9. Germline CDR1 is LGHDT and CDR2 is YNNKEL (reference sequence). This CDR3 is built from 19 residues. In DNA form, the CDR3 reads TGTGCCAGCAGCCAAGAAGGGCTAGCGGGGGGATGGGGCACAGATACGCAGTATTTT. This translates into CASSQEGLAGGWGTDTQYF.

This clone showed up just once. The rearrangement links TRBV28 to TRBJ2-5, with TRBD2 as a possible D gene (6 bases). Deletions cut 10 bases from V and 4 bases from J, with 19 bases between. Germline values: CDR1 MDHEN, CDR2 SYDVKM. CDR3 size: 14 residues. The CDR3 loop is CATQDGGAVETQYF. In nucleotides, the CDR3 is TGTGCCACCCAGGACGGAGGGGCGGTAGAGACCCAGTACTTC.

This clone was recorded only once. The chain employs TRBV3-1 (or the pseudogene TRBV3-2) and TRBJ2-7; TRBD2 agrees at 12 bases. The CDR3 is made up of 17 amino acids. Germline trimming cut 1 base from V and 6 bases from J; bases unmatched to any gene: 10. The germline V gene has CDR1 LGHDT and CDR2 YNNKEL (reference sequence). The CDR3: CASSQGLAGGPPIEQYF. The CDR3 DNA reads as TGTGCCAGCAGCCAAGGGCTAGCGGGAGGGCCCCCTATCGAGCAGTACTTC.

The CDR3 region has the DNA TGTGCCAGCAGCTCCTCCCGGGACAGGCGCGAAGCTTTCTTT. It yields the protein CASSSSRDRREAFF. The chain recombines TRBV7-2 with TRBJ1-1; 8 positions agree with TRBD1. Germline V lookup: CDR1 SGHTA, CDR2 FQGNSA. The J segment lost 8 bases and the V segment lost 4 bases, leaving 9 bases of the junction unmatched. The CDR3 spans 14 residues.

V usage is TRBV28 and J usage is TRBJ1-6, with a weak D call TRBD1 (6 bases). The CDR3 length is 16 residues. Looked up from germline, CDR1 is MDHEN and CDR2 is SYDVKM. The V and J ends lost 8 bases and 10 bases respectively, with 24 bases between them. CDR3 residues: CASRLGGQGIRSPLHF. CDR3 nucleotide sequence: TGTGCCAGCCGCCTGGGGGGGCAGGGGATTAGATCACCCCTCCACTTT.

Here the CDR3 reads CASSEPGGANYEQYF. The CDR3 DNA is TGTGCCAGCAGTGAACCGGGGGGCGCTAATTACGAGCAGTACTTC. This chain joins TRBV6-1 and TRBJ2-7, with D perhaps TRBD2 (7 bases). With 2 bases removed from V and 4 bases from J, the gap between germline ends came to 15 bases. This CDR3 contains 15 residues. Germline V gives CDR1 MNHNS, CDR2 SASEGT.

The rearrangement joins TRBV6-5 to TRBJ1-2, with 10 bases lining up with TRBD1. Germline loops: CDR1 MNHEY, CDR2 SVGAGI. The CDR3 has 16 residues. V shed 4 bases, J shed 3 bases, and the junction held 8 bases outside the gene matches. The CDR3 DNA follows: TGTGCCAGCAGTTTCTCCGGGACAGGGGCCCACTATGGCTACACCTTC. Amino acids: CASSFSGTGAHYGYTF.

This chain joins TRBV25-1 and TRBJ2-3; 8 nucleotides match TRBD1. From germline, CDR1 is MGHDK and CDR2 SYGVNS. The CDR3 extends over 13 amino acids. Trimming took 8 bases from V and 3 from J; bases not matched to a gene: 4. CDR3 sequence reads: CASYGQGTDTQYF. CDR3 bases: TGTGCCAGCTATGGACAGGGAACAGATACGCAGTATTTT.

The rearrangement links TRBV6-5 to TRBJ2-7; tentative D call: TRBD2 (6 bases). The CDR3 is 13 amino acids. The V and J ends lost 11 bases and 5 bases respectively, with 19 bases between them. In germline, CDR1 is MNHEY, CDR2 SVGAGI. The CDR3 protein is CAAAAGREDEQYF. CDR3 in DNA: TGTGCCGCCGCCGCGGGCAGGGAGGACGAGCAGTACTTC.

V and J are TRBV2 and TRBJ2-1; no clear D. Germline assignment: CDR1 SNHLY and CDR2 FYNNEI. This CDR3 has 11 amino acids. Trimming took 5 bases from V and 9 from J, leaving 8 bases between them. CDR3 nucleotides: TGTGCCAGCAGTCTCAATCTTGAGCAGTTCTTC. This sequence encodes CASSLNLEQFF.

V is TRBV29-1 and J is TRBJ1-4; D perhaps matches TRBD1 (6 bases). This CDR3 comprises 14 residues. Trimming removed 6 bases from V and 2 bases from J, with 13 bases in between. Germline lookup yields CDR1 SQVTM and CDR2 ANQGSEA. The CDR3 loop reads CSVTGFSTNEKLFF. Here the CDR3 DNA reads TGCAGCGTCACAGGGTTTTCCACTAATGAAAAACTGTTTTTT.

J is TRBJ2-3 and V is TRBV28, with D hard to call. CDR1 MDHEN and CDR2 SYDVKM come from the germline V gene. Trimming left V 4 bases short and J 3 bases short, with 14 bases between. There are 15 residues in the CDR3. The CDR3 DNA is TGTGCCAGCAGTTCCCTTGGTCTTCAGACAGATACGCAGTATTTT. Amino acid sequence: CASSSLGLQTDTQYF. Full variable domain (outside the CDR3, taken from reference TRBV28 and TRBJ2-3): DVKVTQSSRYLVKRTGEKVFLECVQDMDHENMFWYRQDPGLGLRLIYFSYDVKMKEKGDIPEGYSVSREKKERFSLILESASTNQTSMYLCASSSLGLQTDTQYFGPGTRLTVL.

The chain is built from TRBV28 and TRBJ2-7; unclear D gene. CDR1 is MDHEN and CDR2 is SYDVKM in the germline V gene. The CDR3 contains 13 residues. Trimming removed 7 bases from V and 0 bases from J, with 10 bases in between. CDR3 coding DNA: TGTGCCAGCACTACGGACGGCTCCTACGAGCAGTACTTC. Amino acid sequence: CASTTDGSYEQYF.

The J gene is TRBJ2-2, the V gene TRBV11-3; TRBD1 or TRBD2 may be the D gene (5 bases each). This CDR3 has 14 amino acids. Germline V gene sequence: CDR1 SGHNT, CDR2 YENEEA. V lost 5 bases and J 0 bases, leaving 7 bases between the germline ends. The CDR3 sequence is CASSRGPNTGELFF. In DNA, the CDR3 is TGTGCCAGCAGCCGGGGACCGAACACCGGGGAGCTGTTTTTT.

This clone was recorded only once. The chain carries TRBV5-4 and TRBJ1-1, with D unclear. CDR3 size: 13 residues. Trimming removed 9 bases from V and 2 bases from J, with 14 bases in between. Germline CDR1 and CDR2: SGHNT and YYREEE (reference sequence). This CDR3 reads CATTVAFNTEAFF. The CDR3 nucleotides are TGTGCCACCACTGTGGCTTTTAACACTGAAGCTTTCTTT. Complete variable domain (other parts from reference TRBV5-4 and TRBJ1-1): ETGVTQSPTHLIKTRGQQVTLRCSSQSGHNTVSWYQQALGQGPQFIFQYYREEENGRGNFPPRFSGLQFPNYSSELNVNALELDDSALYLCATTVAFNTEAFFGQGTRLTVV.